This T cell receptor beta chain was found in a study of blood T cell repertoires in COVID-19. In the original processing: For nucleated cells, counts were estimated from reference gene primer amplification. Method: immunoSEQ multiplex PCR; TCRdb's copy keeps in-frame clones and lacks some. From that table come the V and J calls and clone size; the DNA was used to work out D and trimming. The table shows 200,000 to 250,000 clones, with less than 90% occurring only once. Germline loops: CDR1 SGHNT, CDR2 YENEEA. V was pared by 1 base and J by 0 bases, with 13 bases between. The CDR3 spans 17 residues. This sequence joins TRBV11-3 and TRBJ2-1; possibly TRBD2 for D (5 bases). Sequencing was performed on peripheral blood. The receptor's source is a woman older than 75 with active or convalescent COVID-19. DNA for the CDR3: TGTGCCAGCAGCTTAGTAGGACTGCTGAGCTCCTACAATGAGCAGTTCTTC. It translates to CASSLVGLLSSYNEQFF.